This TCR beta chain was obtained from a study of T cells in localized non-small cell lung cancer. A remark on this clone: Its specificity is not known.

Findings and caveats of the study: Clonality of T cells reached its maximum in uninvolved adjacent lung, surpassing tumor. Adjacent lung had a median roughly 58 of the 100 largest tumor clones.

Repertoires were generated with immunoSEQ multiplex PCR, while TCRdb's copy carries only in-frame clones and drops some. The sample shows tens of thousands of clones, more than 70% of them seen only once. V shed 2 bases and J shed 6 bases, with 14 bases lying between them. CDR1 and CDR2 (germline): MNHEY, SVGAGI. This CDR3 spans 15 amino acids. Sequenced material: peripheral blood, taken before any cancer treatment. This chain uses TRBV6-5 with TRBJ1-5; D unresolved. The source is a female donor of 60 years or more with stage I squamous cell lung carcinoma. CDR3 region: CASSYARLPGQPQHF. The CDR3 DNA reads TGTGCCAGCAGTTACGCACGCCTTCCCGGTCAGCCCCAGCATTTT.